This T cell receptor beta chain is from a study of CD8+ T cells in alopecia areata. CDR1 is MGHRA, CDR2 YSYEKL, per germline. The V gene end was trimmed by 2 bases and the J gene end by 1 base; junction bases not matched to a gene: 3. The CDR3 is 17 residues long. Treatment defined: oral pan-JAK inhibitor, 5-10 mg twice daily. In each case, RNA was isolated and then reverse transcribed into cDNA as the sequencing template. Libraries were prepared by immunoSEQ multiplex PCR; TCRdb keeps only in-frame clonotypes and omits some of them. The repertoire holds 75,000 to 85,000 clones, with approximately 64% as singletons.

This chain uses TRBV4-1 with TRBJ2-1; TRBD2 matches 12 bases. The sample was CD8+ T cells sorted from blood, taken at week 24, from a patient treated with tofacitinib. This clonotype was sampled from a human donor with alopecia areata. Here the CDR3 reads CASSQIGLAGSYNEQFF. For the CDR3, the DNA is TGCGCCAGCAGCCAAATTGGACTAGCGGGATCCTACAATGAGCAGTTCTTC.